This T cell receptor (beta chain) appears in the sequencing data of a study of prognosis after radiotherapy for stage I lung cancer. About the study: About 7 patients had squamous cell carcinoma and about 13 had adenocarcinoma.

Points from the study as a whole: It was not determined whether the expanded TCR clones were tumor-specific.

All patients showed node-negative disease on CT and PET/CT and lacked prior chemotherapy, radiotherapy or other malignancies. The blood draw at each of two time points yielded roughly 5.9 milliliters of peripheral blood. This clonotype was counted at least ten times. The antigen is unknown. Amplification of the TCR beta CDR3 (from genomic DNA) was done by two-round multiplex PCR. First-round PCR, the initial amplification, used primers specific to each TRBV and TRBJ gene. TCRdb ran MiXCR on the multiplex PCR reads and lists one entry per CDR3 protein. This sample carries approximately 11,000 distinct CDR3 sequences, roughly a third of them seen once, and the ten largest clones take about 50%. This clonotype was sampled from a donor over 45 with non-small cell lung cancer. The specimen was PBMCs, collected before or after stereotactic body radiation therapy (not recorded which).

CDR3 sequence reads: CASSWSLEDRTYEQYF. The CDR3, as DNA: TGTGCCAGCAGTTGGTCCCTGGAGGACAGAACCTACGAGCAGTACTTC. The genes are TRBV12-3 or TRBV12-4 and TRBJ2-7, with D perhaps TRBD1 (6 bases). V was shortened by 4 bases and J by 2 bases, with 18 bases between the two germline ends. The CDR3 is 16 residues long.